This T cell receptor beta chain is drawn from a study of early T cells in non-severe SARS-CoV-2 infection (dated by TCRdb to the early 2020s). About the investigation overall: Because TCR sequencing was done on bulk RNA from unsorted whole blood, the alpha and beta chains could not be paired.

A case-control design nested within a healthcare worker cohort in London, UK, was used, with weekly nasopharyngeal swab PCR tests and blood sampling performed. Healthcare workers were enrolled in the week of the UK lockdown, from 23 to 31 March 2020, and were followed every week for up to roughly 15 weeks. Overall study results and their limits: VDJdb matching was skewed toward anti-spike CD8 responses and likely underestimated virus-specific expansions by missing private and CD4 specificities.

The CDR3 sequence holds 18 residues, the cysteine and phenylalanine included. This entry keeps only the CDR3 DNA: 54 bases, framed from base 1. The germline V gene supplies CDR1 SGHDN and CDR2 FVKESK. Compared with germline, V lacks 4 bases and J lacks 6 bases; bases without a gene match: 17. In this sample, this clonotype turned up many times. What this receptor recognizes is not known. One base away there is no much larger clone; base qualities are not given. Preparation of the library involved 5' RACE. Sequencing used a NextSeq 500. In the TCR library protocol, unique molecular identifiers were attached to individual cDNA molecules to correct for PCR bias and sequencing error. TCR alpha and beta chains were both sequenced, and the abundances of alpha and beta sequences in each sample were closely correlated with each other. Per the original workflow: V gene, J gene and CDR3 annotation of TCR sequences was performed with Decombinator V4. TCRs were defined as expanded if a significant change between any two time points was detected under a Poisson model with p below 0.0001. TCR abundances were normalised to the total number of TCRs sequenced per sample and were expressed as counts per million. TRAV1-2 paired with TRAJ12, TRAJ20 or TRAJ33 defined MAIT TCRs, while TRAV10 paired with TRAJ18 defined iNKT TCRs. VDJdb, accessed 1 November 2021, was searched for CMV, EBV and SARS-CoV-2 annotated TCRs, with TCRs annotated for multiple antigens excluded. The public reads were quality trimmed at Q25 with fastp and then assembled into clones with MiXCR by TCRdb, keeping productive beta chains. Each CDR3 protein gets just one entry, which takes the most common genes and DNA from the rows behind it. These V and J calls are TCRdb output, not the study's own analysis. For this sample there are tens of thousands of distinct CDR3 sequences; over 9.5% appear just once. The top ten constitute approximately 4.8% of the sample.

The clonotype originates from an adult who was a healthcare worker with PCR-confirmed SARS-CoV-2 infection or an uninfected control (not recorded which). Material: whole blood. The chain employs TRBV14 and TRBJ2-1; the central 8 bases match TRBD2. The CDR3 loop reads CASSPIMAFGRAPNEQFF. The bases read TGTGCCAGCAGCCCGATTATGGCTTTCGGGAGGGCCCCCAATGAGCAGTTCTTC. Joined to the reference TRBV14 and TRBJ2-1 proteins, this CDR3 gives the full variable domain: EAGVTQFPSHSVIEKGQTVTLRCDPISGHDNLYWYRRVMGKEIKFLLHFVKESKQDESGMPNNRFLAERTGGTYSTLKVQPAELEDSGVYFCASSPIMAFGRAPNEQFFGPGTRLTVL.